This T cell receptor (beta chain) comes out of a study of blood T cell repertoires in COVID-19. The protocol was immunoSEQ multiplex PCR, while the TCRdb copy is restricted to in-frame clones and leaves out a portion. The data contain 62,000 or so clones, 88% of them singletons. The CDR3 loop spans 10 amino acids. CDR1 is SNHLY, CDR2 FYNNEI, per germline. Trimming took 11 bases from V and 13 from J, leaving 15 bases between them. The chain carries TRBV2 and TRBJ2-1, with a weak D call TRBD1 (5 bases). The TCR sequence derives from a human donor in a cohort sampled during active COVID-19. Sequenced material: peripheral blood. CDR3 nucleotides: TGTGCCGTCCGGCCAGGGCCTCAGTTCTTC. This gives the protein CAVRPGPQFF. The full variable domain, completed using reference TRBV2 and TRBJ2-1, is EPEVTQTPSHQVTQMGQEVILRCVPISNHLYFYWYRQILGQKVEFLVSFYNNEISEKSEIFDDQFSVERPDGSNFTLKIRSTKLEDSAMYFCAVRPGPQFFGPGTRLTVL.